A single sample gave rise to the 14 T cell receptor beta chains below, sequenced in a study of human T cells and chemical hapten exposure. MiXCR, applied by TCRdb to the RACE reads, yields one record per CDR3 protein. The data contain 250,000 or so distinct CDR3 sequences, around 7% of them seen just once; the ten biggest clones take up around 1.2%. Time point given: pre-sensitization, week 0. As to treatment: therapeutic diphenylcyclopropenone sensitization with weekly scalp DPC. The sequenced sample was whole blood, obtained in connection with sensitization to the hapten diphenylcyclopropenone (DPC). The receptors were sampled from a man aged 18-30 years with alopecia areata. Some clones in this sample may be carry-over from other donors' samples.

The genes are TRBV15 and TRBJ1-1; D unclear. V dropped 1 base and J dropped 9 bases, with 6 bases sitting between them. There are 11 residues in the CDR3. Per germline, CDR1 LNHNV and CDR2 YYDKDF (reference sequence). CDR3 in DNA: TGTGCCACCAGCAGAGCTATCCAAGCTTTCTTT. As protein: CATSRAIQAFF.

This clonotype came up a few times. The V and J genes are TRBV4-1 and TRBJ1-6; the match to TRBD1 covers 7 bases. Trimming removed 1 base from V and 10 bases from J; junction bases left unmatched: 7. CDR3 length equals 15 residues. CDR1 is MGHRA and CDR2 is YSYEKL in the germline V gene. This chain's CDR3 is CASSQANRGGSPLHF. The CDR3 nucleotides read TGCGCCAGCAGCCAAGCGAACAGGGGTGGCTCACCCCTCCACTTT.

V is TRBV4-1 and J is TRBJ2-1, with 7 positions matching TRBD2. CDR3 length: 15 amino acids. Germline trimming cut 0 bases from V and 10 bases from J; bases unmatched to any gene: 9. Germline V gene lookup returns CDR1 MGHRA and CDR2 YSYEKL. CDR3 sequence (DNA): TGCGCCAGCAGCCAAGACAGCCACGGGAGGAAAGAGCAGTTCTTC. As protein: CASSQDSHGRKEQFF.

The V and J genes are TRBV2 and TRBJ2-1, with a weak D call TRBD1 (8 bases). Germline V gene data show CDR1 as SNHLY and CDR2 as FYNNEI. The CDR3 spans 16 residues. Trimming pared 6 bases from V and 5 bases from J, leaving 20 bases between. The CDR3 loop is CASSYERQGRDNEQFF. CDR3 coding DNA: TGTGCCAGCAGCTACGAGCGACAGGGGAGGGACAATGAGCAGTTCTTC. The entire variable domain, with the rest obtained from reference TRBV2 and TRBJ2-1, is as follows: EPEVTQTPSHQVTQMGQEVILRCVPISNHLYFYWYRQILGQKVEFLVSFYNNEISEKSEIFDDQFSVERPDGSNFTLKIRSTKLEDSAMYFCASSYERQGRDNEQFFGPGTRLTVL.

The rearrangement joins TRBV6-2 or TRBV6-3 to TRBJ1-2, with TRBD1 matching 7 bases. The CDR3 is 12 amino acids. Germline V gene sequence: CDR1 MNHEY, CDR2 SVGEGT. The trim removed 4 bases at V and 6 bases at J, leaving 2 bases unmatched. Written as DNA, the CDR3 is TGTGCCAGCAGTTTACAGGGGAATGGCTACACCTTC. As protein: CASSLQGNGYTF.

CDR3 protein: CASSPDTKGLSHEQYV. CDR3 bases: TGTGCCAGCAGCCCAGACACTAAAGGGCTATCCCACGAGCAGTACGTC. The chain has TRBV7-9 and TRBJ2-7; D is ambiguous. The germline V and J ends were trimmed by 5 bases and 5 bases, with 22 bases remaining between them. Germline assignment: CDR1 SEHNR and CDR2 FQNEAQ (reference sequence). This CDR3 spans 16 amino acids.

Many counts were recorded for this clonotype. The chain recombines TRBV7-8 with TRBJ1-1; D is possibly TRBD1 (6 bases). This CDR3 has 15 amino acids. Germline V CDR1 and CDR2: SGHVS, FQNEAQ. Trimming removed 4 bases from V and 6 bases from J, with 18 bases in between. In DNA, the CDR3 is TGTGCCAGCAGCTACCCCGTGACAGGTCTATCTGAAGCTTTCTTT. It encodes CASSYPVTGLSEAFF.

This chain uses TRBV7-9 with TRBJ2-1, with TRBD1 identical over 7 bases. V shed 1 base and J 5 bases; nucleotides not matched to a gene: 5. CDR1 SEHNR and CDR2 FQNEAQ come from the germline V gene (reference sequence). This CDR3 is built from 15 residues. The CDR3 DNA follows: TGTGCCAGCAGCTTAGGGCAGGGGGTCGACAATGAGCAGTTCTTC. This translates into CASSLGQGVDNEQFF. Full variable domain (rest looked up from reference TRBV7-9 and TRBJ2-1): DTGVSQNPRHKITKRGQNVTFRCDPISEHNRLYWYRQTLGQGPEFLTYFQNEAQLEKSRLLSDRFSAERPKGSFSTLEIQRTEQGDSAMYLCASSLGQGVDNEQFFGPGTRLTVL.

This clonotype was seen a few times. V usage is TRBV28 and J usage is TRBJ2-7; 11 bases map to TRBD2. This CDR3 has 14 amino acids. The V segment lost 4 bases and the J segment 6 bases; nucleotides outside the gene matches: 5. Germline V CDR1 and CDR2: MDHEN, SYDVKM. The CDR3 DNA follows: TGTGCCAGCAGTTCGACTAGCGGGGAGGTCGAGCAGTACTTC. Its translation is CASSSTSGEVEQYF. Full variable domain (missing parts from reference TRBV28 and TRBJ2-7): DVKVTQSSRYLVKRTGEKVFLECVQDMDHENMFWYRQDPGLGLRLIYFSYDVKMKEKGDIPEGYSVSREKKERFSLILESASTNQTSMYLCASSSTSGEVEQYFGPGTRLTVT.

The chain carries TRBV12-3 or TRBV12-4 and TRBJ1-1; D is ambiguous. The CDR3 consists of 13 residues. Trimming took 3 bases from V and 0 from J, leaving 5 bases between them. The CDR3 bases are TGTGCCAGCAGTTTCCGGGTGAACACTGAAGCTTTCTTT. This sequence encodes CASSFRVNTEAFF.

There are a few counts of this clonotype. J is TRBJ2-4 and V is TRBV6-2 or TRBV6-3, with D perhaps matching TRBD1 or TRBD2 (5 bases each). V dropped 4 bases and J dropped 4 bases, with 14 bases sitting between them. The CDR3 sequence is 15 residues long. Per germline, CDR1 MNHEY and CDR2 SVGEGT. The CDR3 reads CASSSARDLKNIQYF. Here the CDR3 DNA reads TGTGCCAGCAGTTCTGCCCGGGACCTTAAAAACATTCAGTACTTC.

The rearrangement links TRBV12-3 or TRBV12-4 to TRBJ1-5; 7 nucleotides align to TRBD1. Trimming cost V 5 bases and J 2 bases; bases outside gene matches: 9. The CDR3 runs 16 residues. The DNA for the CDR3 is TGTGCCAGCAGTGTTACAGGGGTTTATGGCAATCAGCCCCAGCATTTT. Translating gives CASSVTGVYGNQPQHF.

This clonotype was picked up a small number of times. The rearrangement uses TRBV11-2 and TRBJ2-2; D ambiguous. Germline lookup yields CDR1 SGHAT and CDR2 FQNNGV. V was shortened by 7 bases and J by 3 bases, with 12 bases between the two germline ends. The CDR3 sequence is 14 residues long. In nucleotides, the CDR3 is TGTGCCAGCACCCAGTATCAAGACACCGGGGAGCTGTTTTTT. Translation: CASTQYQDTGELFF.

This clonotype came up many times. The V call is TRBV10-3, the J call TRBJ1-1; 8 bases line up with TRBD1. The germline V gene encodes CDR1 ENHRY and CDR2 SYGVKD. The V and J ends lost 7 bases and 5 bases, in that order; junction bases with no gene match: 9. CDR3 size: 14 residues. The CDR3 bases are TGTGCCATCACCATGGACAGGGAGGGGACTGAAGCTTTCTTT. Translated: CAITMDREGTEAFF.